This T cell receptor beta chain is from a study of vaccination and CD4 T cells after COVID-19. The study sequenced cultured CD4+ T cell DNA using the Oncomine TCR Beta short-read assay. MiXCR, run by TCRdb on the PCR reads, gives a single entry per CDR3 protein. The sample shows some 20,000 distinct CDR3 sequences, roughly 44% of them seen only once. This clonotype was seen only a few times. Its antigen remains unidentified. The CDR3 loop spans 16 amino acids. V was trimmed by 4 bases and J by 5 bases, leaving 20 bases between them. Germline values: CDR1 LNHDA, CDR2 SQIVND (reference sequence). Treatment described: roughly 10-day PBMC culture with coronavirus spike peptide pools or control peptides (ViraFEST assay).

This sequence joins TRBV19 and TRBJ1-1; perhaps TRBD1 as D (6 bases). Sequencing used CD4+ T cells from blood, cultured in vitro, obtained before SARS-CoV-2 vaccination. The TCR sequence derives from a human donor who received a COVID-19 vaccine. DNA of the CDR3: TGTGCCAGTAGTACCCCGGGGGGGGGCGCTGGGACTGAAGCTTTCTTT. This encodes CASSTPGGGAGTEAFF.